A single sample is the source of the 27 T cell receptor beta chains below, sequenced in a study of graft-versus-host responses after intestinal transplantation. Produced via immunoSEQ multiplex PCR; TCRdb's table is partial and in-frame only. Seen here are 10,000 to 15,000 clones, 80% to 95% observed once, and the top ten hold approximately 4.7%. Source: PBMCs, taken 950 to 1,300 days after intestinal transplantation. The receptors derive from a human patient who received an intestinal transplant, so some T cells may come from the graft donor.

The chain is built from TRBV7-9 and TRBJ1-3; D is perhaps TRBD1 (5 bases). There are 12 residues in the CDR3. Germline CDR1 reads SEHNR; CDR2 reads FQNEAQ (reference sequence). Trimming stripped 2 bases from V and 8 bases from J, with 7 bases between. In DNA form, the CDR3 reads TGTGCCAGCAGCTTAATGGGGGACACCATATATTTT. Translating it yields CASSLMGDTIYF.

This rearrangement joins TRBV30 to TRBJ2-7; 10 bases align to TRBD2. Per germline, CDR1 GTSNPN and CDR2 SVGIG (reference sequence). The length of the CDR3 is 13 residues. V gave up 4 bases and J gave up 4 bases; unmatched junction bases: 4. The CDR3 spells CAWKSGGGYEQYF. CDR3 DNA sequence: TGTGCCTGGAAGAGCGGGGGGGGGTACGAGCAGTACTTC.

This clone occurred once. The chain uses TRBV6-5 and TRBJ1-2; TRBD1 aligns across 8 bases. The CDR3 runs 15 residues. CDR1 MNHEY and CDR2 SVGAGI come from the germline V gene. Germline trimming cut 6 bases from V and 6 bases from J; bases unmatched to any gene: 12. The CDR3 nucleotides read TGTGCCAGCAGACCCGAGCACAGGGGGAGCCATGGCTACACCTTC. This sequence encodes CASRPEHRGSHGYTF.

The chain employs TRBV5-4 and TRBJ1-5; no definite D call. The CDR3 length is 15 residues. Germline V CDR1 and CDR2: SGHNT, YYREEE (reference sequence). Trimming left V 0 bases short and J 0 bases short, with 7 bases between. Written as DNA, the CDR3 is TGTGCCAGCAGCTTGGGGCACAATAGCAATCAGCCCCAGCATTTT. Residues: CASSLGHNSNQPQHF.

The chain carries TRBV9 and TRBJ2-5; 13 bases match TRBD2. V dropped 4 bases and J dropped 1; count of bases not matched to a gene: 1. There are 15 residues in the CDR3. The germline V gene has CDR1 SGDLS and CDR2 YYNGEE. The CDR3: CASSRLAGGQETQYF. CDR3 bases: TGTGCCAGCAGCCGACTAGCGGGGGGCCAAGAGACCCAGTACTTC.

The genes are TRBV27 and TRBJ2-7; 9 bases fit TRBD1. Germline loops: CDR1 MNHEY, CDR2 SMNVEV (reference sequence). There are 15 residues in the CDR3. With 6 bases clipped from V and 3 bases from J, the junction kept 9 bases outside the gene matches. CDR3 in amino acids: CASRSRDRGIYEQYF. The CDR3 DNA reads as TGTGCCAGCAGATCGCGAGACAGGGGGATCTACGAGCAGTACTTC.

V is TRBV7-6 and J is TRBJ2-1; 10 nucleotides align to TRBD2. In germline, CDR1 is SGHVS, CDR2 FNYEAQ. The CDR3 loop spans 18 amino acids. V lost 1 base, J lost 4 bases, and 10 bases stayed unmatched. The CDR3 loop is CASSLEFGLAGEYNEQFF. The CDR3 region has the DNA TGTGCCAGCAGCTTAGAGTTTGGGCTAGCGGGGGAGTACAATGAGCAGTTCTTC.

This chain links TRBV10-1 with TRBJ1-2; no clear D gene. From germline, CDR1 is WNHNN and CDR2 SYGVQD (reference sequence). The CDR3 is 10 amino acids. CDR3 region: CGPGNYGYTF. The CDR3 region has the DNA TGCGGCCCGGGTAACTATGGCTACACCTTC.

This clone was seen more than once but under ten times. This rearrangement joins TRBV6-5 to TRBJ2-7; no clear D gene. The germline gives CDR1 MNHEY, CDR2 SVGAGI. V was cut by 4 bases and J by 12 bases, with 4 bases left in between. CDR3 length equals 8 residues. The CDR3 nucleotides read TGTGCCAGCAGTTTGGTGTACTTC. Translated, it gives CASSLVYF.

The chain is built from TRBV7-6 and TRBJ1-2; 10 bases match TRBD1. After removal of 6 bases from V and 5 bases from J, the junction contained 9 bases not matched to a gene. The germline CDR1 and CDR2 sequences are SGHVS and FNYEAQ. The CDR3 has 15 residues. The CDR3 sequence is CASREQGQGNYGYTF. CDR3 nucleotides: TGTGCCAGCAGGGAACAGGGACAGGGGAATTATGGCTACACCTTC.

This chain joins TRBV19 and TRBJ1-5, with no clear D. Germline loops: CDR1 LNHDA, CDR2 SQIVND (reference sequence). Trimming shortened V by 1 base and J by 4 bases, and 11 bases separated the two germline ends. The CDR3 length is 15 residues. CDR3 DNA: TGTGCCAGTAGTATAGTCTTGGGTGGGAATCAGCCCCAGCATTTT. Encoded protein: CASSIVLGGNQPQHF.

Only one count was recorded for this clone. V gene TRBV7-8 combines with J gene TRBJ1-3; D remains ambiguous. This CDR3 is built from 14 residues. In germline, CDR1 is SGHVS, CDR2 FQNEAQ. Trimming took off 1 base at V and 1 base at J, with 5 bases between the two ends. The CDR3 DNA follows: TGTGCCAGCAGCTTAGGTGGTTCTGGAAACACCATATATTTT. Translating gives CASSLGGSGNTIYF. Full variable domain (outside the CDR3, taken from reference TRBV7-8 and TRBJ1-3): GAGVSQSPRYKVAKRGQDVALRCDPISGHVSLFWYQQALGQGPEFLTYFQNEAQLDKSGLPSDRFFAERPEGSVSTLKIQRTQQEDSAVYLCASSLGGSGNTIYFGEGSWLTVV.

The sample holds one count of this clone. The chain carries TRBV29-1 and TRBJ2-7; TRBD2 is a possible D gene (6 bases). The CDR3 is 10 residues long. Germline V CDR1 and CDR2: SQVTM, ANQGSEA. Trimming removed 5 bases at V and 7 bases at J, with 9 bases between. For the CDR3, the DNA is TGCAGCGTTTGGGGGGAAGAGCAGTACTTC. It yields the protein CSVWGEEQYF.

For the CDR3, the DNA is TGTGCCAGCAGTCCCCTCCAGCCCCTCTACGAGCAGTACTTC. Its translation: CASSPLQPLYEQYF. V usage is TRBV6-1 and J usage is TRBJ2-7, with unresolved D. Trimming removed 5 bases at V and 3 bases at J, with 14 bases between. The germline CDR1 and CDR2 sequences are MNHNS and SASEGT. The CDR3 has 14 residues.

This chain uses TRBV19 with TRBJ1-5, with D tentatively TRBD1 (5 bases). Germline-derived CDR1 and CDR2 are LNHDA and SQIVND (reference sequence). The CDR3 has 13 residues. V lost 3 bases, J lost 7 bases, and 10 bases lay in between. CDR3 in DNA: TGTGCCAGTAGTATGGGGGGGAACCAGCCCCAGCATTTT. Protein product: CASSMGGNQPQHF.

This chain joins TRBV29-1 and TRBJ2-3, with 11 bases aligning to TRBD2. J gave up 5 bases and V 7 bases, and 5 bases lay outside the gene matches. Germline V gene data show CDR1 as SQVTM and CDR2 as ANQGSEA. The CDR3 totals 13 residues. The CDR3 DNA reads TGCAGCGCATTAGCGGGGGGGGGAGATACGCAGTATTTT. The encoded protein is CSALAGGGDTQYF.

V gene TRBV5-1 combines with J gene TRBJ1-3; D call uncertain. The CDR3 sequence is 15 residues long. Germline V gene data show CDR1 as SGHRS and CDR2 as YFSETQ. Trimming took off 2 bases at V and 0 bases at J, with 9 bases between the two ends. CDR3 nucleotides: TGCGCCAGCAGCTTTGACGGATCCTCTGGAAACACCATATATTTT. This codes for CASSFDGSSGNTIYF.

J is TRBJ2-5 and V is TRBV4-1; D gene ambiguous. Germline CDR1 reads MGHRA; CDR2 reads YSYEKL. Trimming pared 1 base from V and 5 bases from J, leaving 14 bases between. The CDR3 spans 15 residues. The CDR3 reads CASSQGRLWVETQYF. CDR3 sequence (DNA): TGCGCCAGCAGCCAAGGGAGACTCTGGGTCGAGACCCAGTACTTC.

The chain links TRBV7-2 to TRBJ1-1; 8 nucleotides align to TRBD1. V gave up 3 bases and J gave up 1 base; unmatched junction bases: 4. This CDR3 region has 15 residues. CDR1 is SGHTA, CDR2 FQGNSA, per germline. The CDR3 loop is CASSFRGQGNTEAFF. In DNA, the CDR3 is TGTGCCAGCAGCTTTCGCGGACAGGGGAACACTGAAGCTTTCTTT. The full variable domain, rest sourced from reference TRBV7-2 and TRBJ1-1, is GAGVSQSPSNKVTEKGKDVELRCDPISGHTALYWYRQSLGQGLEFLIYFQGNSAPDKSGLPSDRFSAERTGGSVSTLTIQRTQQEDSAVYLCASSFRGQGNTEAFFGQGTRLTVV.

The chain joins TRBV5-1 to TRBJ1-5; perhaps TRBD1 as D (5 bases). The CDR3 is made up of 14 amino acids. Germline V CDR1 and CDR2: SGHRS, YFSETQ. Trimming removed 3 bases at V and 2 bases at J, with 9 bases between. The CDR3 loop is CASSWAGGNQPQHF. The CDR3 DNA reads as TGCGCCAGCAGCTGGGCGGGGGGCAATCAGCCCCAGCATTTT. The variable domain in full, with the rest retrieved from reference TRBV5-1 and TRBJ1-5, is KAGVTQTPRYLIKTRGQQVTLSCSPISGHRSVSWYQQTPGQGLQFLFEYFSETQRNKGNFPGRFSGRQFSNSRSEMNVSTLELGDSALYLCASSWAGGNQPQHFGDGTRLSIL.

This chain links TRBV11-3 with TRBJ1-1; possibly TRBD1 for D (5 bases). V lost 5 bases and J lost 2, with 12 bases in between. Germline lookup yields CDR1 SGHNT and CDR2 YENEEA. The CDR3 is 14 residues long. In DNA, the CDR3 is TGTGCCAGCAGCCGCACAGGACTCAACACTGAAGCTTTCTTT. It translates to CASSRTGLNTEAFF.

The chain recombines TRBV29-1 with TRBJ1-2; the D gene is possibly TRBD1 (6 bases). CDR3 size: 13 residues. Trimming took off 7 bases at V and 7 bases at J, with 19 bases between the two ends. CDR1 and CDR2 (germline): SQVTM, ANQGSEA. CDR3 protein: CSASRGVMGGYTF. The CDR3 DNA reads TGCAGCGCAAGCAGGGGCGTAATGGGTGGCTACACCTTC.

The chain links TRBV7-2 to TRBJ2-2; no reliable D call. The CDR3 contains 14 residues. The V end lost 5 bases, the J end lost 1 base, and 8 bases lay between the germline ends. Germline CDR1 SGHTA, CDR2 FQGNSA. The CDR3 DNA reads as TGTGCCAGCAGCCCCGCCCAGAACACCGGGGAGCTGTTTTTT. This sequence encodes CASSPAQNTGELFF.

The chain uses TRBV11-1 and TRBJ1-4; D gene unclear. V gave up 6 bases and J gave up 7 bases, with 12 bases separating them. This CDR3 is built from 13 residues. Germline values: CDR1 SGHAT, CDR2 FQDESV (reference sequence). The CDR3 region is CASRSASSEKLFF. CDR3 bases: TGTGCCAGCAGGTCCGCCTCGAGTGAAAAACTGTTTTTT.

The chain combines TRBV7-2 with TRBJ2-7; D not resolved. Germline V lookup: CDR1 SGHTA, CDR2 FQGNSA. V was shortened by 1 base and J by 5 bases, with 3 bases between the two germline ends. CDR3 length: 11 residues. For the CDR3, the DNA is TGTGCCAGCAGCTTAGGGAACGAGCAGTACTTC. Translated, it gives CASSLGNEQYF.

The chain joins TRBV19 to TRBJ1-4; 9 bases are a match to TRBD1. The CDR3 is 16 residues long. The V and J ends lost 3 bases and 2 bases, in that order; junction bases with no gene match: 4. Germline V CDR1 and CDR2: LNHDA, SQIVND (reference sequence). In DNA form, the CDR3 reads TGTGCCAGTAGTATTTCCGGGACAGGGACTAATGAAAAACTGTTTTTT. Translation gives CASSISGTGTNEKLFF.

This chain links TRBV27 with TRBJ1-1, with TRBD1 as a possible D gene (5 bases). The CDR3 extends over 13 amino acids. The V and J ends lost 5 bases and 4 bases respectively, with 11 bases between them. Germline V CDR1 and CDR2: MNHEY, SMNVEV (reference sequence). The CDR3 DNA reads as TGTGCCAGCAGTCTCTATAGGGGCACTGAAGCTTTCTTT. Translation: CASSLYRGTEAFF.